The clone carrying this TCR beta chain has more than one count but fewer than ten. What it recognizes is unknown. The sample originates from a study of beta chain features in type 1 diabetes. Findings and limits, study-wide: The study found moderately but significantly shorter TCRB CDR3s in all four CD4+ subsets of Type 1 diabetes patients. Relative to healthy donors, patients appeared to have naive, central memory and Treg TCRB repertoires that were more similar.

CDR1 is LNHDA, CDR2 SQIVND, per germline (reference sequence). The CDR3 covers 14 residues. The germline V and J ends were trimmed by 5 bases and 8 bases, with 16 bases remaining between them. As every portion of the isolated RNA was reverse transcribed, the sequencing read expressed TCRB transcripts. Sequencing was performed with immunoSEQ multiplex PCR; in TCRdb, only in-frame clones are kept and a portion is missing. Of about 650,000 clones in the sample, 9.5% to 15% were seen once. The chain employs TRBV19 and TRBJ2-1; a possible D gene is TRBD2 (7 bases). The sequence derives from a man under 40 with type 1 diabetes. What was sequenced was naive CD4+ T cells from blood. CDR3 sequence: CASSLRGGLHEQFF. Here the CDR3 DNA reads TGTGCCAGTAGTTTGAGGGGGGGCTTGCATGAGCAGTTCTTC.